Listed below are T cell receptor beta chains from one sample, sequenced in a study of T cells in Graves' hyperthyroidism and ophthalmopathy. TCRdb called the multiplex PCR reads again in MiXCR, with one record for every CDR3 protein. The sample has 500,000 to 600,000 distinct CDR3 sequences; approximately 44% are singletons. The sequencing input was peripheral blood or thyroid tissue (not recorded which). The receptors shown here come from an adult woman with Graves' disease, either hyperthyroidism or ophthalmopathy (not recorded which). CDR3s include the opening cysteine and the closing phenylalanine or tryptophan. A D gene is named only where the DNA matches it firmly. Where a row states a size, it is once, few, many or the class of an expanded clone; other rows omit it.

v_call	clone_size	j_call	d_call	cdr3_nt	cdr3_aa
TRBV24-1	once	TRBJ1-2	.	TGTGCCAGCAGTTTAGGGGGATCCCATTCGGCGATCTATGGCTACACCTTC	CASSLGGSHSAIYGYTF
TRBV7-9	once	TRBJ2-5	TRBD2	TGTGCCAGCAGACCCTTCCTTAGGACTAGCAGGCGAGGAGAGACCCAGTACTTC	CASRPFLRTSRRGETQYF
TRBV6-5	many	TRBJ1-6	TRBD1	TGTGCCAGCAGCCGACAGGGTAGCTCCTATAATTCACCCCTCCACTTT	CASSRQGSSYNSPLHF
TRBV7-8	.	TRBJ1-6	.	TGTGCCAGCAGCTTAGCGCTGTTACAAGGATGGTCCTCACCCCTCCACTTT	CASSLALLQGWSSPLHF
TRBV7-9	few	TRBJ2-1	TRBD2	TGTGCCAGCAGCTTCGGACTAGCGTACTTCGAGCAGTTCTTC	CASSFGLAYFEQFF
TRBV6-1	many	TRBJ1-1	.	TGTGCCAGCATCGTGCAGGGGAGTACTGAAGCTTTCTTT	CASIVQGSTEAFF
TRBV6-5	.	TRBJ1-6	TRBD1	TGTGCCAGCACCACCGGACAGGGACGAGCACCCCTCCACTTT	CASTTGQGRAPLHF
TRBV5-1	many	TRBJ1-3	.	TGCGCCAGCAGCTTGATTTCAGGGGCGCTTGGAAACACCATATATTTT	CASSLISGALGNTIYF
TRBV25-1	.	TRBJ1-6	.	TGTGCCAGCAGTGAATTTCGGATAGATTCACCCCTCCACTTT	CASSEFRIDSPLHF
TRBV7-2	once	TRBJ1-2	.	TGTGCCAGCAGCCCCGCTGTTCGGGGTCCGGATGGCTACACCTTC	CASSPAVRGPDGYTF
TRBV29-1	.	TRBJ2-7	.	TGCAGCGTTGGGGCCCACGAGCAGTACTTC	CSVGAHEQYF
TRBV5-1	many	TRBJ1-2	.	TGCGCCAGCAGCTTCGACAGGATGGGAGGCTACACCTTC	CASSFDRMGGYTF
TRBV12-3/TRBV12-4	.	TRBJ2-5	TRBD1	TGTGCCAGCAGTTTGGGACAGACTAATCAGCCCCAGTACTTC	CASSLGQTNQPQYF
TRBV5-5	many	TRBJ2-5	.	TGTGCCAGCAGCGGCGGGTCACAAGAGACCCAGTACTTC	CASSGGSQETQYF
TRBV15	few	TRBJ2-1	TRBD1	TGTGCCACCAGCAGAGGGGGGACAGGGATAAATGAGCAGTTCTTC	CATSRGGTGINEQFF
TRBV13	many	TRBJ1-1	.	TGTGCCAGCAGCCTCAACCAGGCGACGGCTTTCTTT	CASSLNQATAFF
TRBV10-3	.	TRBJ1-2	TRBD1	TGTGCCATCAGTGATTGGGACAGGGAGGAGGATGGCTACACCTTC	CAISDWDREEDGYTF
TRBV12-3/TRBV12-4	.	TRBJ2-7	.	TGTGCCAGCAGTTTGGTGCAGCAGGGCGAGCAGTACTTC	CASSLVQQGEQYF
TRBV7-2	.	TRBJ1-2	.	TGTGCCAGCAGCTTAGGGGGAAGGGCCTTTCAGGGGAACTATGGCTACACCTTC	CASSLGGRAFQGNYGYTF
TRBV19	many	TRBJ1-5	.	TGTGCCACCCACAGAACTAATAGCAATCAGCCCCAGCATTTT	CATHRTNSNQPQHF
TRBV7-6	many	TRBJ2-7	TRBD1	TGTGCCAGCAGCCATTGGGGAGACAGGGACCACGAGCAGTACTTC	CASSHWGDRDHEQYF
TRBV6-5	.	TRBJ2-5	.	TGTGCCAGCAGTGAAACCACAACCCAGTACTTC	CASSETTTQYF
TRBV27	.	TRBJ1-1	.	TGTGCCAGCAGATCCCACTTCGGGCAAAGCTCATCCACTGAAGCTTTCTTT	CASRSHFGQSSSTEAFF